The 14 T cell receptor beta chains listed next were all sequenced from one sample in a study of PD-L1 blockade in urothelial cancer. Time point indicated: peripheral blood 6 weeks after treatment start. Only in-frame clones appear in the TCRdb table, and some are missing; sequencing was by immunoSEQ multiplex PCR. The sample contains roughly 100,000 clones, approximately 87% of which appear only once. The sequenced sample was PBMCs, obtained around atezolizumab (anti-PD-L1) treatment. These receptors were collected from a man aged 70-80 years with urothelial cancer.

The gene calls are TRBV4-1 and TRBJ2-1, with 7 bases lining up with TRBD2. Germline CDR1 and CDR2: MGHRA and YSYEKL. The V segment lost 0 bases and the J segment 8 bases; nucleotides outside the gene matches: 4. The CDR3 contains 14 residues. The CDR3 loop reads CASSQDSTSDEQFF. The DNA of the CDR3 is TGCGCCAGCAGCCAAGATAGTACTAGCGATGAGCAGTTCTTC.

This rearrangement joins TRBV21-1 to TRBJ2-3; the D call in the table, TRBD2, was not verified against the DNA. TRBV21-1 corresponds to a pseudogene. This CDR3 comprises 13 residues. The CDR3, as DNA: TGTGCCAGCAGCGGGAGGACCACAGATACGCAGTATTTT. Its translation: CASSGRTTDTQYF.

V is TRBV27 and J is TRBJ2-5; 14 bases align to TRBD2. V trimming: 5 bases; J trimming: 4 bases; junction bases outside the gene matches: 6. Germline V gives CDR1 MNHEY, CDR2 SMNVEV (reference sequence). This CDR3 is built from 16 residues. CDR3 bases: TGTGCCAGCAGTCTCGGGACTAGCGGGAGAGGAGAGACCCAGTACTTC. Its translation: CASSLGTSGRGETQYF.

The J gene is TRBJ1-3, the V gene TRBV9; 8 positions match TRBD1. Germline CDR1 SGDLS, CDR2 YYNGEE. After removal of 1 base from V and 1 base from J, the junction contained 1 base not matched to a gene. CDR3 length: 15 residues. The CDR3 spells CASSVRDRSGNTIYF. CDR3 bases: TGTGCCAGCAGCGTACGGGACAGGTCTGGAAACACCATATATTTT.

This clone came up a few times. The chain employs TRBV19 and TRBJ1-5; D might be TRBD1 (6 bases). This CDR3 has 16 amino acids. Trimming pared 5 bases from V and 0 bases from J, leaving 14 bases between. The germline gives CDR1 LNHDA, CDR2 SQIVND (reference sequence). The CDR3 bases are TGTGCCAGTAGTCTGGGGGGGGGCAATAGCAATCAGCCCCAGCATTTT. Protein: CASSLGGGNSNQPQHF. Together with reference TRBV19 and TRBJ1-5, the CDR3 gives the full variable domain: DGGITQSPKYLFRKEGQNVTLSCEQNLNHDAMYWYRQDPGQGLRLIYYSQIVNDFQKGDIAEGYSVSREKKESFPLTVTSAQKNPTAFYLCASSLGGGNSNQPQHFGDGTRLSIL.

V and J are TRBV11-3 and TRBJ2-7, with TRBD1 as a possible D gene (5 bases). V was pared by 2 bases and J by 2 bases, with 10 bases between. This CDR3 spans 14 amino acids. Germline V gives CDR1 SGHNT, CDR2 YENEEA. CDR3 sequence (DNA): TGTGCCAGCAGCTTAAGGCAGGGAACCTACGAGCAGTACTTC. Translation: CASSLRQGTYEQYF.

There are a few counts of this clone. The chain recombines TRBV28 with TRBJ1-1, with 9 nucleotides matching TRBD1. The CDR3 consists of 13 residues. V shed 1 base and J 11 bases; nucleotides not matched to a gene: 5. CDR1 MDHEN and CDR2 SYDVKM come from the germline V gene. The CDR3 sequence is CASSLSGQGTAFF. The CDR3 DNA sequence: TGTGCCAGCAGTTTATCTGGACAGGGGACGGCTTTCTTT.

The J gene is TRBJ2-7, the V gene TRBV5-1; 11 nucleotides agree with TRBD1. The CDR3 has 15 amino acids. Unmatched junction bases numbered 7, after V lost 2 bases and J lost 6 bases. In germline, CDR1 is SGHRS, CDR2 YFSETQ. The CDR3 sequence is CASSLGGTGGSEQYF. Here the CDR3 DNA reads TGCGCCAGCAGCTTAGGAGGGACAGGGGGATCCGAGCAGTACTTC.

The gene calls are TRBV19 and TRBJ1-5; 7 bases are shared with TRBD1. This CDR3 region has 13 residues. V shed 6 bases, J shed 5 bases, and the junction held 4 bases outside the gene matches. In germline, CDR1 is LNHDA, CDR2 SQIVND (reference sequence). The CDR3, as DNA: TGTGCCAGTAGAGTCGACAGGGATCAGCCCCAGCATTTT. This translates into CASRVDRDQPQHF.

The genes are TRBV30 and TRBJ1-5, with no clear D. V lost 0 bases and J 2 bases, leaving 5 bases between the germline ends. Looked up from germline, CDR1 is GTSNPN and CDR2 is SVGIG (reference sequence). The CDR3 length is 13 residues. CDR3 sequence (DNA): TGTGCCTGGAGTGTACGGGGCAATCAGCCCCAGCATTTT. Translated: CAWSVRGNQPQHF.

In nucleotides, the CDR3 is TGTGCCAGCAACGCTCGGACAGGGAACTATGGCTACACCTTC. This encodes CASNARTGNYGYTF. The chain combines TRBV6-6 with TRBJ1-2, with 8 bases matching TRBD1. The ends lost 7 bases at V and 2 bases at J; junction bases unmatched: 6. The CDR3 is made up of 14 amino acids. CDR1 and CDR2 from the germline V gene are MNHNY and SVGAGI (reference sequence).

The chain joins TRBV6-4 to TRBJ2-1; D possibly corresponds to TRBD2 (6 bases). The CDR3 is made up of 13 amino acids. The ends were cut back, 4 bases at V and 10 bases at J, with 14 bases in the middle. Germline loops: CDR1 MRHNA, CDR2 SNTAGT. The CDR3 sequence is CASSGDRRGEQFF. DNA of the CDR3: TGTGCCAGCAGTGGGGACCGCCGGGGGGAGCAGTTCTTC.

The V gene is TRBV23-1, the J gene TRBJ1-2; D not resolved. TRBV23-1 is treated as an ORF (open reading frame) with a function not yet certain. CDR3 length: 14 amino acids. Trimming took 4 bases from V and 8 from J, leaving 17 bases between them. The CDR3 nucleotides are TGCGCCAGCAGTCTACGGGCCCCGGGATCGGGCTACACCTTC. This gives the protein CASSLRAPGSGYTF.

This chain connects TRBV5-1 to TRBJ2-6; D not certain. Germline CDR1 SGHRS, CDR2 YFSETQ. The CDR3 has 17 amino acids. V gave up 2 bases and J gave up 3 bases, with 15 bases separating them. CDR3 sequence reads: CASSFTDLSGGANVLTF. In DNA form, the CDR3 reads TGCGCCAGCAGCTTTACAGACCTCTCAGGTGGGGCCAACGTCCTGACTTTC.